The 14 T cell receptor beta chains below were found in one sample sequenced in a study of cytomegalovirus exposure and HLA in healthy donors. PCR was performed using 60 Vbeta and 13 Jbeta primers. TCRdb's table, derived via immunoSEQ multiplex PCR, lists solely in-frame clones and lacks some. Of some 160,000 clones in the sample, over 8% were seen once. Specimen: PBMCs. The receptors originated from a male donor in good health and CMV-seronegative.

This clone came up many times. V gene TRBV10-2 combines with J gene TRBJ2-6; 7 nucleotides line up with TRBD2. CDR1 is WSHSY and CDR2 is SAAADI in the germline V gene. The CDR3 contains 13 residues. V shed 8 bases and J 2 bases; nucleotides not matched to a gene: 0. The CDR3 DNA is TGCGCCAGCGGGGGGGCTGGGGCCAACGTCCTGACTTTC. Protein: CASGGAGANVLTF.

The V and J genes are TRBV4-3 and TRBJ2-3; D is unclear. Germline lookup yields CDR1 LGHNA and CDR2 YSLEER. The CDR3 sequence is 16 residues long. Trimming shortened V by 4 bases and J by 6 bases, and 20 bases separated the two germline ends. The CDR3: CASSPDSNPGVDTQYF. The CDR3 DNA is TGCGCCAGCAGCCCTGATTCTAACCCAGGTGTGGATACGCAGTATTTT.

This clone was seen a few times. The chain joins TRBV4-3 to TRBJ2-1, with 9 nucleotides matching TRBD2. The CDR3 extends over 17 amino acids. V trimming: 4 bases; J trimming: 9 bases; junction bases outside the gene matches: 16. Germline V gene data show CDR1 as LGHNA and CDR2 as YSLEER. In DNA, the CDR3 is TGCGCCAGCAGCCCAGATGTGGCGGGGGGGCCATTAGGTGAGCAGTTCTTC. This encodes CASSPDVAGGPLGEQFF.

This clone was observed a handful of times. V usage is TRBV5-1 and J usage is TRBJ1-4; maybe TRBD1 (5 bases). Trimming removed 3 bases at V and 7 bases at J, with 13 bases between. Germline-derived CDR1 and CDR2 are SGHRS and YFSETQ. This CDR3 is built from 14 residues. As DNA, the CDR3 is TGCGCCAGCAGCTGGGGCGTTAGTGCTGAAAAACTGTTTTTT. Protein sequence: CASSWGVSAEKLFF.

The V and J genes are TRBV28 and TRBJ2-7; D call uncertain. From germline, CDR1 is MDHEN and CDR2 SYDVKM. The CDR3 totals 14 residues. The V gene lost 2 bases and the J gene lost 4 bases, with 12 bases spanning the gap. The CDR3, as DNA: TGTGCCAGCAGTTTAAGTCGGGTCGGATACGAGCAGTACTTC. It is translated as CASSLSRVGYEQYF. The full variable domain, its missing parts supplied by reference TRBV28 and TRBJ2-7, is DVKVTQSSRYLVKRTGEKVFLECVQDMDHENMFWYRQDPGLGLRLIYFSYDVKMKEKGDIPEGYSVSREKKERFSLILESASTNQTSMYLCASSLSRVGYEQYFGPGTRLTVT.

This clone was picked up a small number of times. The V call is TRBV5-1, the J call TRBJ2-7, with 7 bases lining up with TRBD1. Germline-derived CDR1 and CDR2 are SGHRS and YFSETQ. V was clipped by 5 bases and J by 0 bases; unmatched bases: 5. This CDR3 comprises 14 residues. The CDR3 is CASRKAGGSYEQYF. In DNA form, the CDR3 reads TGCGCCAGCAGGAAAGCAGGGGGCTCCTACGAGCAGTACTTC.

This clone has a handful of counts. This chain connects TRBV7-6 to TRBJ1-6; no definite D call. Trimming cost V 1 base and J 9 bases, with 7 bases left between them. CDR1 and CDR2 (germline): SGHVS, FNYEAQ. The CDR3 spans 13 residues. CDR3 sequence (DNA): TGTGCCAGCAGCTTAGGAGGGTTTTCACCCCTCCACTTT. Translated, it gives CASSLGGFSPLHF.

DNA of the CDR3: TGTGCCAGCTCACCCGCGGCGGGACAGGGTCCCTACGAGCAGTACTTC. Its protein is CASSPAAGQGPYEQYF. This chain joins TRBV18 and TRBJ2-7; 9 bases match TRBD1. The CDR3 runs 16 residues. With V trimmed by 3 bases and J by 2 bases, 8 bases remained unmatched. Germline CDR1 reads KGHSH; CDR2 reads LQKENI.

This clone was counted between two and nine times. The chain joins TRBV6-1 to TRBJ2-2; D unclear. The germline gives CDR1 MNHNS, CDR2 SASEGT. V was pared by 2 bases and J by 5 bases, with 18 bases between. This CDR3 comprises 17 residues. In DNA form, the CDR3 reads TGTGCCAGCAGTGAAAAAAAATACATTCTCCAGACCGGGGAGCTGTTTTTT. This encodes CASSEKKYILQTGELFF.

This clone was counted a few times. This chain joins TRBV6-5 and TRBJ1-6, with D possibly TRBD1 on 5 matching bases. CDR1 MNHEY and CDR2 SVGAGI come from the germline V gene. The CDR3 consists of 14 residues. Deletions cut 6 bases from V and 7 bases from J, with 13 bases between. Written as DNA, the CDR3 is TGTGCCAGCAGCGATAGACAGAGCAATTCACCCCTCCACTTT. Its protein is CASSDRQSNSPLHF.

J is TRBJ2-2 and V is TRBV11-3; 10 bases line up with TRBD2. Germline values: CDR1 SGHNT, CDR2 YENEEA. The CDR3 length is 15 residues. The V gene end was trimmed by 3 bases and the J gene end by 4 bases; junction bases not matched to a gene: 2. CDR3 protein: CASSFQRGGTGELFF. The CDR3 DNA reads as TGTGCCAGCAGCTTTCAGCGGGGGGGCACCGGGGAGCTGTTTTTT.

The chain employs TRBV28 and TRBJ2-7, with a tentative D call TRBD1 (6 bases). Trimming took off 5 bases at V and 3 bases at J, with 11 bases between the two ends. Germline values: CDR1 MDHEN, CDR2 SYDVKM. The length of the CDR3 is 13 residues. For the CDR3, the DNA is TGTGCCAGCAGTCCCCGGACAGTCTACGAGCAGTACTTC. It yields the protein CASSPRTVYEQYF.

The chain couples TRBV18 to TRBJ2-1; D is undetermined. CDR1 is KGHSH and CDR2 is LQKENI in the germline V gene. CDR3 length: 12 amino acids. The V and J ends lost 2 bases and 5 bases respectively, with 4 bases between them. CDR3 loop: CASSPENNEQFF. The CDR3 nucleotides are TGTGCCAGCTCACCAGAGAACAATGAGCAGTTCTTC. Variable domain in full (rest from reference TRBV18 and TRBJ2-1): NAGVMQNPRHLVRRRGQEARLRCSPMKGHSHVYWYRQLPEEGLKFMVYLQKENIIDESGMPKERFSAEFPKEGPSILRIQQVVRGDSAAYFCASSPENNEQFFGPGTRLTVL.

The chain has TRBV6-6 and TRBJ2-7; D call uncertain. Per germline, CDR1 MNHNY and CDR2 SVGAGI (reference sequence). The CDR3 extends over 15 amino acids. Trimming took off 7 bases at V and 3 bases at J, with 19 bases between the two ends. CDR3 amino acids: CASTLVAGDNYEQYF. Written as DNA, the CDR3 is TGTGCCAGCACCCTGGTGGCAGGTGACAACTACGAGCAGTACTTC.